There are many counts of the clone carrying this TCR beta chain. The antigen is undetermined. Regions amplified from RNA transcripts were the TCR beta CDR3 regions. HTBI primers were used for first-round RT-PCR of the TCR CDR3. Each CDR3 protein gets one entry after TCRdb re-called the multiplex PCR reads with MiXCR. The profile covers about 350,000 distinct CDR3 sequences, with roughly an eighth appearing a single time and approximately 35% taken by the ten largest. Germline-derived CDR1 and CDR2 are SNHLY and FYNNEI. The CDR3 contains 10 residues. V was clipped by 9 bases and J by 2 bases, with 3 bases between them. This sample was included in a study of T cells in Graves' hyperthyroidism and ophthalmopathy. Study context: Blood from the periphery was taken at initial diagnosis, before any treatment.

Overall study findings and caveats: Most thyroid clonotypes expanded above 0.001 were also detected in blood.

This TCR came from a middle-aged woman with Graves' ophthalmopathy. The V gene is TRBV2, the J gene TRBJ2-3; no clear D gene. Sequenced: blood. Here the CDR3 DNA reads TGTGCCAGGAACACAGATACGCAGTATTTT. Translating it yields CARNTDTQYF.